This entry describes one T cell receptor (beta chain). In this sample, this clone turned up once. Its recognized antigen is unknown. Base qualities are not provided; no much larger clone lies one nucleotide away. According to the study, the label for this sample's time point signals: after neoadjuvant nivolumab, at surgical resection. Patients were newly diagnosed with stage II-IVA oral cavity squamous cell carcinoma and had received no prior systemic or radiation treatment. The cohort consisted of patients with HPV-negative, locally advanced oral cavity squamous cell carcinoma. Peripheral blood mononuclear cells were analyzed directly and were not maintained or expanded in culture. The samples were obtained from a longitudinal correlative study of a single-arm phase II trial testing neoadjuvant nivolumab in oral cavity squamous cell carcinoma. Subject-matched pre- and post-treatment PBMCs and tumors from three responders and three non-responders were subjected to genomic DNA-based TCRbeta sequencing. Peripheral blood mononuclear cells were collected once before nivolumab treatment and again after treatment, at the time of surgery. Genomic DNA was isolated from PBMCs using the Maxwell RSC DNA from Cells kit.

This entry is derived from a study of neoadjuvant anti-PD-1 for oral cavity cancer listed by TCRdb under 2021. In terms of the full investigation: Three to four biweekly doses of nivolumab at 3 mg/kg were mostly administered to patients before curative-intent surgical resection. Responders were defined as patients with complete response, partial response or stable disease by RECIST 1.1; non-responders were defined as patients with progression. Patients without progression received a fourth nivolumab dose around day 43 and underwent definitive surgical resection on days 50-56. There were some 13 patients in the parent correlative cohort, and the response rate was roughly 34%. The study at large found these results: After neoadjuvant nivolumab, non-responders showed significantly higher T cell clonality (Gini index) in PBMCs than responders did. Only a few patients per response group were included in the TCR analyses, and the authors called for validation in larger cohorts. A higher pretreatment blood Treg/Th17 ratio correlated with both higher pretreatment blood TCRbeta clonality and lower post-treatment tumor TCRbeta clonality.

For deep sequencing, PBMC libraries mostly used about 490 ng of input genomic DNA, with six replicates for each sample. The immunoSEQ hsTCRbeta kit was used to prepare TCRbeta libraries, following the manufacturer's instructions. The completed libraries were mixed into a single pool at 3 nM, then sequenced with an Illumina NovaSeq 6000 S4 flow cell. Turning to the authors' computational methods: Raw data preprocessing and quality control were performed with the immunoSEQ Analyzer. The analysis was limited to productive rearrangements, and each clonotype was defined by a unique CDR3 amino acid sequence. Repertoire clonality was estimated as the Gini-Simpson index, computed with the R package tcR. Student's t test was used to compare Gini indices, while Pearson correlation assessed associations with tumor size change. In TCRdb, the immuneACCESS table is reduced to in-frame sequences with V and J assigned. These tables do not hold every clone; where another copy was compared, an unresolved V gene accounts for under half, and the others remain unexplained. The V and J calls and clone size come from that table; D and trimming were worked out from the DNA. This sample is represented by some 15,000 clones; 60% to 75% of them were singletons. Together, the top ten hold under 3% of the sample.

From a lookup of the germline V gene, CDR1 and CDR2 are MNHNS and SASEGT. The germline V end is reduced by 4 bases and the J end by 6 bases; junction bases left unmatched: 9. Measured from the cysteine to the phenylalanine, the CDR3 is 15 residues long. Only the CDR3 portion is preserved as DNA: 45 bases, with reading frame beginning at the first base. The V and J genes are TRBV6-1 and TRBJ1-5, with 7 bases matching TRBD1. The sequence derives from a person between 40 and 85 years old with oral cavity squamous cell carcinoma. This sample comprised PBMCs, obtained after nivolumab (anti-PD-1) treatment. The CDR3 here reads CASSADRDRSQPQHF. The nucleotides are TGTGCCAGCAGTGCTGACAGGGATCGCAGTCAGCCCCAGCATTTT.